The clone carrying this T cell receptor (beta chain) occurred once. Its cognate antigen is unknown. TCRdb's table, derived via immunoSEQ multiplex PCR, lists solely in-frame clones and lacks some. Seen here are 150,000 to 200,000 clones, about 91% observed once, and the top ten hold approximately 0.98%. The data originate from a study of T cell responses to AZD1222 COVID-19 vaccine. Points from the study as a whole: Just five or six AZD1222 recipients were seropositive at baseline.

Germline CDR1 MDHEN, CDR2 SYDVKM. Trimming shortened V by 6 bases and J by 4 bases, and 13 bases separated the two germline ends. This CDR3 spans 15 amino acids. The chain carries TRBV28 and TRBJ1-6; maybe TRBD1 (5 bases). This material consisted of peripheral blood, taken 28 days after the second AZD1222 dose. The sequence was collected from an adult who received the AZD1222 COVID-19 vaccine. DNA for the CDR3: TGTGCCAGCAGCCATGGGGGGGGTTATAATTCACCCCTCCACTTT. Translating it yields CASSHGGGYNSPLHF.